The T cell receptor beta chain under discussion was sequenced for a study of T cells in Graves' hyperthyroidism and ophthalmopathy. Study conclusions and caveats: The model foresaw ophthalmopathy a median about 6.1 months prior to onset. Clonotypes that were expanded in thyroid above 0.001 mostly appeared in blood too.

The CDR3 regions of TCR beta were amplified from RNA transcripts. HTBI primers were used for first-round RT-PCR of the TCR CDR3. TCRdb fed the multiplex PCR reads into MiXCR, producing one record per CDR3 protein. The repertoire holds under 450,000 distinct CDR3 sequences, with around 16% as singletons. On this clonotype: Its antigen is unidentified.

V gave up 3 bases and J gave up 0 bases; unmatched junction bases: 11. Germline CDR1 and CDR2: SGDLS and YYNGEE. This CDR3 has 19 residues. This clonotype was sampled from a woman under 30 with Graves' hyperthyroidism. Sequencing was performed on blood. The chain recombines TRBV9 with TRBJ2-1, with 11 bases fitting TRBD2. This CDR3 is CASSAGGLAGGSSYNEQFF. DNA of the CDR3: TGTGCCAGCAGCGCGGGAGGGCTAGCGGGGGGTTCCTCCTACAATGAGCAGTTCTTC. The full variable domain, with the rest looked up from reference TRBV9 and TRBJ2-1, is DSGVTQTPKHLITATGQRVTLRCSPRSGDLSVYWYQQSLDQGLQFLIQYYNGEERAKGNILERFSAQQFPDLHSELNLSSLELGDSALYFCASSAGGLAGGSSYNEQFFGPGTRLTVL.